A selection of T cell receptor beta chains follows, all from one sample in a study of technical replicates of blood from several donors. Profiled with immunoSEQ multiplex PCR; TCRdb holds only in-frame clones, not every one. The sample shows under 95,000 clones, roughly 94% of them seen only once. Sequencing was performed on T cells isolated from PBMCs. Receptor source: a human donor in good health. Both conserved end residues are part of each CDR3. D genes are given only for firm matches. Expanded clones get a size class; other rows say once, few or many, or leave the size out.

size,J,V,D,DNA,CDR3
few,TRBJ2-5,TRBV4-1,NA,TGCGCCAGCAGCCAGGGTCTAACAGACGGGACCCAGTACTTC,CASSQGLTDGTQYF
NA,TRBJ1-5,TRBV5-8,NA,TGTGCCAGCACCGACATCCATAGCAATCAGCCCCAGCATTTT,CASTDIHSNQPQHF
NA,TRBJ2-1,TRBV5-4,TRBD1,TGTGCCAGCAGCTTGGGGGCAGGGGGTACCAATGAGCAGTTCTTC,CASSLGAGGTNEQFF
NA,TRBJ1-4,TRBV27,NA,TGTGCCAGCAGGCACTTTGAAAAACTGTTTTTT,CASRHFEKLFF
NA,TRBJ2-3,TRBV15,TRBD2,TGTGCCACCAGCAGACCCGGACTAGCGTCGACAGATACGCAGTATTTT,CATSRPGLASTDTQYF
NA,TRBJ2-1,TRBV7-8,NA,TGTGCCAGCAGCTTAGAAGCGCGAAAAACCTACAATGAGCAGTTCTTC,CASSLEARKTYNEQFF
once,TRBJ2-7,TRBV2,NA,TGTGCCAGCAGTCACTACGAGCAGTACTTC,CASSHYEQYF
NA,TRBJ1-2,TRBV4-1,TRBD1,TGCGCCAGCAGCCTGGGACAGGGCCTCTATGGCTACACCTTC,CASSLGQGLYGYTF
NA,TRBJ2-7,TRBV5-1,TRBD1,TGCGCCAGCAGCTTCGGACAGGAGTCCTACGAGCAGTACTTC,CASSFGQESYEQYF
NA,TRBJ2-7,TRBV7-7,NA,TGTGCTAGCAGCTTAGAACGATCGGGTGAGCAGTACTTC,CASSLERSGEQYF
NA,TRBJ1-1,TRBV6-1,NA,TGTGCCCTCGGTGGGCGATACGAAACTGAAGCTTTCTTT,CALGGRYETEAFF
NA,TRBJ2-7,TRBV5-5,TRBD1,TGTGCCAGCAGCGGAGGACAGGGCTACTACGAGCAGTACTTC,CASSGGQGYYEQYF
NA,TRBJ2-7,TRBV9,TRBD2,TGTGCCAGCAGCCAGACTAGCGATAACTCCTACGAGCAGTACTTC,CASSQTSDNSYEQYF
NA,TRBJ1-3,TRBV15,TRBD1,TGTGCCACCAGCAGAGATCTAGGGTCGAGGGACAGGGAAAACACCATATATTTT,CATSRDLGSRDRENTIYF
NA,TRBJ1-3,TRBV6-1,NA,TGTGCCAGCAGTGAAACAGGCTTGATAAACACCATATATTTT,CASSETGLINTIYF
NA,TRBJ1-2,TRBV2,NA,TGTGCCAGCAGTGCATTCGGCTACACCTTC,CASSAFGYTF
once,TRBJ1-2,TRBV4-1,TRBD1,TGCGCCAGCAGCCATGTGGGACAGGGTTATGGCTACACCTTC,CASSHVGQGYGYTF
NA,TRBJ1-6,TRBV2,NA,TGTGCCAGCAGCAGGGGCAGAAATAATTCACCCCTCCACTTT,CASSRGRNNSPLHF
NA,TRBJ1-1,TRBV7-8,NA,TGTGCCAGCAGCTACAATGGACAGCATGAAGCTTTCTTT,CASSYNGQHEAFF
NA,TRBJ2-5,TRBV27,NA,TGTGCCAGCAGCACTACAGGAGGGTGGGAGACCCAGTACTTC,CASSTTGGWETQYF
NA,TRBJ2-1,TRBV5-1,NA,TGCGCCAGCAGCTTTTCGTCTAAGCAGGGGGGTTTCTTC,CASSFSSKQGGFF
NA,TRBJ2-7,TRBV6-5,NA,TGTGCCAGCAGTTACTCCAGCGGCGACTGGGGGCAGTACTTC,CASSYSSGDWGQYF
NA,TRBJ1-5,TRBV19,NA,TGTGCCAGTAGCAGAGATGTCCCCCGGGGGGGCTATAGCAATCAGCCCCAGCATTTT,CASSRDVPRGGYSNQPQHF
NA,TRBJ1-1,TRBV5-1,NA,TGCGCCAGCAGCTTGTCCAGGAACACTGAAGCTTTCTTT,CASSLSRNTEAFF
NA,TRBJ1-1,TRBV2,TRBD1,TGTGCCAGCAGTGGGGACAGGGTCTCAACCCAGATGGAAGCTTTCTTT,CASSGDRVSTQMEAFF
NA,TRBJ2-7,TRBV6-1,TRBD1,TGTGCCAGCAGGGAAGACAGGGGTAGCTTCTCCTACGAGCAGTACTTC,CASREDRGSFSYEQYF
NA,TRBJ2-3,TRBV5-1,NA,TGCGCCAGCAGCGAGCCTACCTTAGATACGCAGTATTTT,CASSEPTLDTQYF
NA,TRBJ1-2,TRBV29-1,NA,TGCAGCGTTGTTTCGGGGGCTAACTATGGCTACACCTTC,CSVVSGANYGYTF
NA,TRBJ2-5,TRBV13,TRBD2,TGTGCCAGCAGTAGGACTAGCGAAGAGACCCAGTACTTC,CASSRTSEETQYF
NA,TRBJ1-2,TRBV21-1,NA,TGTGCCAGCATAAAGGGGGGACAGCGGGGCTACACCTTC,CASIKGGQRGYTF
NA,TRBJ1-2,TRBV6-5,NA,TGTGCCAGCAGAACGGACATTGGCTACACCTTC,CASRTDIGYTF
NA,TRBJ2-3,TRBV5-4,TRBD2,TGTGCCAGCAGTGGTACACTGATGGCTAGCGGGGGTCCCAACACAGATACGCAGTATTTT,CASSGTLMASGGPNTDTQYF
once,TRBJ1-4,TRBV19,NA,TGTGCCAGTAGTATAGAACTAGGGAGTCGTAATGAAAAACTGTTTTTT,CASSIELGSRNEKLFF
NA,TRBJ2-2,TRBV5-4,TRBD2,TGTGCCAGCAGCTTCGGCGGGAGGGCCGGAACCGGGGAGCTGTTTTTT,CASSFGGRAGTGELFF
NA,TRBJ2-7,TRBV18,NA,TGTGCCAGCTCACCACCCGTGGCATCCGAGCAGTACTTC,CASSPPVASEQYF
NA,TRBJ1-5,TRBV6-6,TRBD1,TGTGCCAGCAGTGACAGGGCGGTCGGCAATCAGCCCCAGCATTTT,CASSDRAVGNQPQHF
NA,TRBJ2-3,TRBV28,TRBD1,TGTGCCAGCAGTCTGGGACAGTACACAGATACGCAGTATTTT,CASSLGQYTDTQYF
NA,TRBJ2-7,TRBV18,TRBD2,TGTGCCAGCTCACCAAGCGGGAGCTCCTACGAGCAGTACTTC,CASSPSGSSYEQYF
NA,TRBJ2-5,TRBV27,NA,TGTGCCAGCAGTATGCAGGGTGGCCAGACCCAGTACTTC,CASSMQGGQTQYF
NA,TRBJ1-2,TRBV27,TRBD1,TGTGCCAGCAGTTTAGGGGGACAGAATGGCTACACCTTC,CASSLGGQNGYTF
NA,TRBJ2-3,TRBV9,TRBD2,TGTGCCAGCAGCGTAGAAGGCGGGGGGCACCCCATCACAGATACGCAGTATTTT,CASSVEGGGHPITDTQYF
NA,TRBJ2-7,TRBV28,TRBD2,TGTGCCAGCAGTTCCGGGCGACTAGCGGGTAGTTACGAGCAGTACTTC,CASSSGRLAGSYEQYF
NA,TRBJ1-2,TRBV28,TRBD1,TGTGCCAGCAGTCCCCCCGGGACAGGGGGGGACTATGGCTACACCTTC,CASSPPGTGGDYGYTF
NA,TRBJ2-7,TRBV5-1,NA,TGCGCCAGCAGCTTGAGCGGGCGGACCTACGAGCAGTACTTC,CASSLSGRTYEQYF
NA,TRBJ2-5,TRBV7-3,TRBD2,TGTGCCAGCAGCTTCGGTGGGGGGGAAGAGACCCAGTACTTC,CASSFGGGEETQYF
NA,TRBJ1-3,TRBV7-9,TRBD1,TGTGCCAGCAGCCCAAAAGGGACAGGGTCGCAGGGAAACACCATATATTTT,CASSPKGTGSQGNTIYF
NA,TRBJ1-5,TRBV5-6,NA,TGTGCCAGCAGCTCGACCAGGGGAAATCAGCCCCAGCATTTT,CASSSTRGNQPQHF
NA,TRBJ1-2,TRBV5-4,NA,TGTGCCAGCAGCCGGCAGTCCGGGGTCGTAGAAGGCTACACCTTC,CASSRQSGVVEGYTF
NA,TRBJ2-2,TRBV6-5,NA,TGTGCCAGCAGTTATAATCTGGCTTCGAACACCGGGGAGCTGTTTTTT,CASSYNLASNTGELFF
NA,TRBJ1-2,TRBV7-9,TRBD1,TGTGCCAGCAGCTTAGGTGGGCAGGGGGCGTCTAATGGCTACACCTTC,CASSLGGQGASNGYTF
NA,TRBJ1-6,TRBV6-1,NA,TGTGCCAGCAAAATAGAAGGGGGGGCCTCACCCCTCCACTTT,CASKIEGGASPLHF
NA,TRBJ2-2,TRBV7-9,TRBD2,TGTGCCAGCAGTCCTAGACTAGCGGAGTTCACCGGGGAGCTGTTTTTT,CASSPRLAEFTGELFF
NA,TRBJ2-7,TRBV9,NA,TGTGCCAGCAGCGTAGCGGTGTCTGGGGCCCACGAGCAGTACTTC,CASSVAVSGAHEQYF